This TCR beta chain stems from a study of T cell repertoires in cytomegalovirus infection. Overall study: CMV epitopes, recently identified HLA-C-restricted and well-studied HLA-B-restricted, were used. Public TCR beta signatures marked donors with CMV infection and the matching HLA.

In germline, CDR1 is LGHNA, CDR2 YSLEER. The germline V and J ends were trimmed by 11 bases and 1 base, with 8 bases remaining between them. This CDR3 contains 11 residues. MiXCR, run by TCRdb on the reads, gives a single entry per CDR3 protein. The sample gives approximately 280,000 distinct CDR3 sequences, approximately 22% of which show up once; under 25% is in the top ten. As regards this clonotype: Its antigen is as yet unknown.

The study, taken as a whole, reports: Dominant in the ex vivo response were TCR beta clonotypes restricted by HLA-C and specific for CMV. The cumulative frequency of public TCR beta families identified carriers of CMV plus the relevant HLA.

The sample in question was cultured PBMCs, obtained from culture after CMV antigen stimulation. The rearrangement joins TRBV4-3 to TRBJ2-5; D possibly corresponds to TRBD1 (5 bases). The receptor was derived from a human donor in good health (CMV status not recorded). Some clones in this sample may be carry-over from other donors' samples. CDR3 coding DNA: TGCGCCCCCAGGGTCCAAGAGACCCAGTACTTC. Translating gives CAPRVQETQYF.